This T cell receptor (beta chain) was profiled in a study of T cells in Graves' hyperthyroidism and ophthalmopathy. The study, taken as a whole, reports: In the blood, most expanded thyroid clonotypes above 0.001 appeared as well. The model identified upcoming ophthalmopathy a median approximately six months ahead of onset.

The study included ophthalmopathy patients with Clinical Activity Score at least 3, NOSPECS grade at least 4 and duration under 3 months. Cells are PBMCs isolated from about 10 ml of fresh blood. Details on this clonotype: What it binds is not known.

Amplification of TCR beta CDR3 regions used RNA as the template. HTBI primers drove first-round RT-PCR of the TCR CDR3. TCRdb passed the multiplex PCR reads through MiXCR, listing each CDR3 protein once. The table lists some 490,000 distinct CDR3 sequences, roughly 22% of them singletons. CDR1 GTSNPN and CDR2 SVGIG come from the germline V gene (reference sequence). The germline V and J ends were trimmed by 4 bases and 2 bases, with 24 bases remaining between them. The CDR3 is 17 residues long. The sequence was collected from a woman in her 70s with Graves' ophthalmopathy. Sequenced: blood. This chain links TRBV30 with TRBJ2-7; no clear D gene. CDR3 bases: TGTGCCTGGATCCTCCCGGGTCTCTCCCACCCTCCCTACGAGCAGTACTTC. It specifies CAWILPGLSHPPYEQYF. Together with reference TRBV30 and TRBJ2-7, the CDR3 gives the full variable domain: SQTIHQWPATLVQPVGSPLSLECTVEGTSNPNLYWYRQAAGRGLQLLFYSVGIGQISSEVPQNLSASRPQDRQFILSSKKLLLSDSGFYLCAWILPGLSHPPYEQYFGPGTRLTVT.